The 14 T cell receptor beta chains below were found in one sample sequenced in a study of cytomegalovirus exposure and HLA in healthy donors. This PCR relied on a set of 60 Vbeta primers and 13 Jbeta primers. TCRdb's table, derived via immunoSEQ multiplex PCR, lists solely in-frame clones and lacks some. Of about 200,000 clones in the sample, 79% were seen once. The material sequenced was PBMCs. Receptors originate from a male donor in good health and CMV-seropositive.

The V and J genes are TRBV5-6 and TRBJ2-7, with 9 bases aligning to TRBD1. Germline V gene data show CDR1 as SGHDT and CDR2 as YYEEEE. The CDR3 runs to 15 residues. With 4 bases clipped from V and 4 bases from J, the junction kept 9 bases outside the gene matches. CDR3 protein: CASSPQGAGRYEQYF. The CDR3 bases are TGTGCCAGCAGCCCACAGGGGGCGGGAAGGTACGAGCAGTACTTC.

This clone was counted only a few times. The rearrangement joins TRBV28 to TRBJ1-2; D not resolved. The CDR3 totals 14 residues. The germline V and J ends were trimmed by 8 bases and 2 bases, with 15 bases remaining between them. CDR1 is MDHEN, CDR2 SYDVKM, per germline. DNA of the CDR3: TGTGCCAGCTCCCCCTGGGCCGACAACTATGGCTACACCTTC. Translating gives CASSPWADNYGYTF.

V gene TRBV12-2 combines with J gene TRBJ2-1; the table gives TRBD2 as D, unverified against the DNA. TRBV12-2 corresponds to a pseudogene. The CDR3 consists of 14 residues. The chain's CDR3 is CASRPPRGVVEQFF. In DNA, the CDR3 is TGTGCAAGTCGCCCCCCTCGGGGGGTCGTTGAGCAGTTCTTC.

CDR3 DNA sequence: TGTGCCAGCAGTGCGCAAACAGGGTATAATTCCGATTATAATTCACCCCTCCACTTT. Translation: CASSAQTGYNSDYNSPLHF. The chain has TRBV6-1 and TRBJ1-6, with D possibly TRBD1 on 6 matching bases. Germline V CDR1 and CDR2: MNHNS, SASEGT. The CDR3 totals 19 residues. V was trimmed by 4 bases and J by 4 bases, leaving 23 bases between them.

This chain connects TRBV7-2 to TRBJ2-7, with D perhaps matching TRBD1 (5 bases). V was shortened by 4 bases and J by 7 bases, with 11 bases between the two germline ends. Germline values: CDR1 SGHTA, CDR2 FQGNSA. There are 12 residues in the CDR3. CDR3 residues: CASSYQGREQYF. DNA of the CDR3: TGTGCCAGCAGCTACCAGGGCAGAGAGCAGTACTTC.

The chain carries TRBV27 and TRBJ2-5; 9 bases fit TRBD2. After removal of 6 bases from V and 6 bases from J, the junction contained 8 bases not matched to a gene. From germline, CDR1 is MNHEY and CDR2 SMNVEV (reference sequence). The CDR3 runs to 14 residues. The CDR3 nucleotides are TGTGCCAGCAGGCCAGCGGGGGGACAAAAGACCCAGTACTTC. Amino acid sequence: CASRPAGGQKTQYF.

CDR3 amino acids: CASSEALHSGGAYEQYF. The CDR3 DNA is TGTGCCAGCAGTGAAGCGCTTCATAGCGGGGGGGCGTACGAGCAGTACTTC. The J gene is TRBJ2-7, the V gene TRBV6-1, with TRBD2 matching 11 bases. V trimming: 0 bases; J trimming: 4 bases; junction bases outside the gene matches: 8. Germline CDR1 is MNHNS and CDR2 is SASEGT. The CDR3 extends over 17 amino acids.

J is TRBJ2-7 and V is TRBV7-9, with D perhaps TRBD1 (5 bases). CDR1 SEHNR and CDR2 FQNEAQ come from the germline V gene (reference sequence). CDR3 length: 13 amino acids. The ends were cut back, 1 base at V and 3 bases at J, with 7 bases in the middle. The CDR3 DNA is TGTGCCAGCAGCTTAGGACAGCTCTACGAGCAGTACTTC. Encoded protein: CASSLGQLYEQYF. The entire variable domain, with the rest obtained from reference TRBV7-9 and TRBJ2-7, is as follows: DTGVSQNPRHKITKRGQNVTFRCDPISEHNRLYWYRQTLGQGPEFLTYFQNEAQLEKSRLLSDRFSAERPKGSFSTLEIQRTEQGDSAMYLCASSLGQLYEQYFGPGTRLTVT.

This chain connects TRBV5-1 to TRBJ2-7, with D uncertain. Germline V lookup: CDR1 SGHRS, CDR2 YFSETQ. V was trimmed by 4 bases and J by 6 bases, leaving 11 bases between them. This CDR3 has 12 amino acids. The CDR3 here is CASSKPPGEQYF. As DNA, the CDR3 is TGCGCCAGCAGCAAACCACCCGGCGAGCAGTACTTC.

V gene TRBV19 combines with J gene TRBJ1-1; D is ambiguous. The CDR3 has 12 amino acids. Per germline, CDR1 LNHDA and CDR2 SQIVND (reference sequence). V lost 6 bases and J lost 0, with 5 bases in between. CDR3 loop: CASRYMNTEAFF. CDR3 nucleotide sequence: TGTGCCAGTAGATACATGAACACTGAAGCTTTCTTT.

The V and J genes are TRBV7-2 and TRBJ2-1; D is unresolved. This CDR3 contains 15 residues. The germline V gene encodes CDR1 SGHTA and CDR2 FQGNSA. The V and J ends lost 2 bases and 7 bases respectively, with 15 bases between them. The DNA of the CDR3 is TGTGCCAGCAGCTTAATGGGCCAAGGAATTAATGAGCAGTTCTTC. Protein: CASSLMGQGINEQFF.

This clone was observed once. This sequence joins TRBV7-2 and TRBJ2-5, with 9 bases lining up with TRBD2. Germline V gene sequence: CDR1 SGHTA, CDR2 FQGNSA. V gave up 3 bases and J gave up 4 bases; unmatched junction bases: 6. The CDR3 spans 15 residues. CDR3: CASSFRGGAGETQYF. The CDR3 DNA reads TGTGCCAGCAGCTTTCGCGGGGGGGCCGGAGAGACCCAGTACTTC. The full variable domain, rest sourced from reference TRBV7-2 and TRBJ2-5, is GAGVSQSPSNKVTEKGKDVELRCDPISGHTALYWYRQSLGQGLEFLIYFQGNSAPDKSGLPSDRFSAERTGGSVSTLTIQRTQQEDSAVYLCASSFRGGAGETQYFGPGTRLLVL.

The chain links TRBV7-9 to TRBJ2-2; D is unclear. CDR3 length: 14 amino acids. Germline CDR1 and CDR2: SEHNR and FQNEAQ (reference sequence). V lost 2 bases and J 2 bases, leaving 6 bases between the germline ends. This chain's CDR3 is CASSLLANTGELFF. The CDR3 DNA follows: TGTGCCAGCAGCTTATTAGCTAACACCGGGGAGCTGTTTTTT.

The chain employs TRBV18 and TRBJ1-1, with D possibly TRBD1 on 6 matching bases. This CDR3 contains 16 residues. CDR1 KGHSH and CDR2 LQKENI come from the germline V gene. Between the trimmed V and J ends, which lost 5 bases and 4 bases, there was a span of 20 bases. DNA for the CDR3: TGTGCCAGCTCATCCCGAACAGGGAACCCGTTCACTGAAGCTTTCTTT. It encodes CASSSRTGNPFTEAFF.